Sequencing of this T cell receptor beta chain was carried out in a study of shared clonotypes between healthy human individuals. Study background: Donors, aged 18 to 49, were a couple of women and a few men. The study used three CD4 naive, three CD4 memory, two CD8 naive and one CD8 memory plate per donor.

Points on this clone: Other nucleotide sequences in the sample specify the same CDR3.

Germline lookup yields CDR1 MNHEY and CDR2 SMNVEV (reference sequence). The V gene lost 3 bases and the J gene lost 0 bases, with 9 bases spanning the gap. The CDR3 length is 15 residues. This table comes from immunoSEQ multiplex PCR, and its TCRdb copy is limited to in-frame clones, with some not included. The table lists 2 million to 2.5 million clones, roughly 93% of them singletons, with around 0.4% in the top ten. The genes are TRBV27 and TRBJ1-5; no clear D gene. Sequenced sample: naive CD4+ T cells from PBMCs. Subset specified: CD45RA+ positively selected. The sequence derives from a man aged 18 to 35 in good health. Some clones in this sample may be carry-over from other donors' samples. DNA for the CDR3: TGTGCCAGCAGTTTGAGGCGGGATAGCAATCAGCCCCAGCATTTT. Translation: CASSLRRDSNQPQHF.